This TCR beta chain emerged from a study of T cell repertoires and HLA-DP antigens. In the study overall: A couple of male donors and one female donor spanned ages 18-to-29 through 60-to-69. Pre-culture CD4+ samples used about 1.1 ug DNA versus 200 to 250 ng for CD137+CD4+ sorts.

Clones were read by immunoSEQ multiplex PCR, and TCRdb kept only the in-frame ones, dropping some. The table has fewer than 75,000 clones, around three quarters seen once. V trimming: 5 bases; J trimming: 3 bases; junction bases outside the gene matches: 3. The CDR3 runs 14 residues. Germline V CDR1 and CDR2: MDHEN, SYDVKM. Regarding this clone: What it binds is unknown.

The receptor was isolated from a man aged 60 to 69 in good health and CMV-seronegative. The V and J genes are TRBV28 and TRBJ2-7; TRBD2 matches 11 bases. Sequencing was performed on CD4+ T cells from PBMCs. CDR3 bases: TGTGCCAGCAGTCCGGGACTAGCGGTCTACGAGCAGTACTTC. Its translation: CASSPGLAVYEQYF.